These T cell receptor beta chains were read from a single sample in a study of T-cell reconstitution after alpha-beta-depleted transplantation in children. Each CDR3 protein gets one entry after TCRdb re-called the PCR reads with MiXCR. The data contain over 400,000 distinct CDR3 sequences, approximately 13% of them seen just once; the ten biggest clones take up 4.5% to 6%. This specimen consisted of PBMCs from the stem cell graft donor, obtained from the stem cell graft. The receptor set was obtained from a human donor who donated a stem cell graft to a child with combined immunodeficiency. Each CDR3 is given with its conserved first and last residue. D genes are given only for firm matches. Some rows have no size entry. The others give once, few or many, or a class for an expanded clone.

>NA|TRBJ1-5|many|TRBV7-8
CASSLGAVRPQHF
TGTGCCAGCAGCTTAGGTGCTGTACGGCCCCAGCATTTT
>NA|TRBJ2-2|NA|TRBV10-3
CAILKNTGELFF
TGTGCCATTCTCAAGAACACCGGGGAGCTGTTTTTT
>NA|TRBJ2-1|many|TRBV12-3/TRBV12-4
CATQFVEDSRGFF
TGTGCCACCCAGTTCGTGGAGGACAGCCGAGGGTTCTTC
>TRBD1|TRBJ2-1|NA|TRBV3-1
CASSQDVGTVLRFF
TGTGCCAGCAGCCAAGATGTCGGGACAGTTCTTCGGTTCTTC
>NA|TRBJ2-7|NA|TRBV15
CATSSTDGTYEQYF
TGTGCCACCAGCAGCACCGACGGGACCTACGAGCAGTACTTC
>NA|TRBJ2-1|NA|TRBV11-3
CASSFQASYNEQFF
TGTGCCAGCAGCTTTCAAGCGTCCTACAATGAGCAGTTCTTC
>TRBD2|TRBJ2-1|NA|TRBV9
CASSPNAGTSGKKQFF
TGTGCCAGCAGCCCCAACGCCGGGACTAGCGGGAAAAAGCAGTTCTTC
>NA|TRBJ1-6|NA|TRBV6-2/TRBV6-3
CASSPRPGWGNSPLHF
TGTGCCAGCAGTCCAAGACCGGGCTGGGGAAATTCACCCCTCCACTTT
>NA|TRBJ2-2|few|TRBV30
CAWSEHNTGELFF
TGTGCCTGGAGCGAACATAACACCGGGGAGCTGTTTTTT
>NA|TRBJ1-2|few|TRBV5-6
CASSLFGRGSYGYTF
TGTGCCAGCAGCTTGTTCGGCAGAGGGAGCTATGGCTACACCTTC
>NA|TRBJ2-6|few|TRBV28
CASSLGGVPSSGANVLTF
TGTGCCAGCAGCCTTGGAGGGGTCCCATCGAGCGGGGCCAACGTCCTGACTTTC
>NA|TRBJ2-1|NA|TRBV11-3
CASSGQANYNEQFF
TGTGCCAGCAGCGGACAAGCTAACTACAATGAGCAGTTCTTC
>NA|TRBJ1-2|few|TRBV12-3/TRBV12-4
CASSVGGGDGYTF
TGTGCCAGCAGCGTGGGTGGCGGGGATGGCTACACCTTC
>NA|TRBJ2-6|NA|TRBV11-2
CASSLGATFPFGANVLTF
TGTGCCAGCAGCTTAGGTGCCACCTTCCCTTTCGGGGCCAACGTCCTGACTTTC
>TRBD2|TRBJ2-1|NA|TRBV6-2/TRBV6-3
CATEPGLGLYEQFF
TGTGCCACCGAGCCGGGACTAGGCCTCTATGAGCAGTTCTTC
>NA|TRBJ1-2|many|TRBV5-1
CASSLRPGTDGYTF
TGCGCCAGCAGCTTAAGACCAGGGACGGATGGCTACACCTTC
>NA|TRBJ1-5|few|TRBV2
CASSPGWSNQPQHF
TGTGCCAGCAGCCCAGGGTGGAGCAATCAGCCCCAGCATTTT
>NA|TRBJ2-3|NA|TRBV5-1
CASSLNYREDTQYF
TGCGCCAGCAGCTTGAACTATAGAGAAGATACGCAGTATTTT
>NA|TRBJ2-7|many|TRBV20-1
CSARAGLLSYEQYF
TGCAGTGCTAGAGCGGGGCTCCTCTCCTACGAGCAGTACTTC
>TRBD1|TRBJ1-1|many|TRBV20-1
CSADQQGAFGSSEAFF
TGCAGTGCAGACCAACAGGGGGCTTTTGGGTCCTCTGAAGCTTTCTTT
>NA|TRBJ2-7|NA|TRBV27
CASSLSLEGEQYF
TGTGCCAGCAGCCTCTCTCTAGAGGGCGAGCAGTACTTC
>TRBD1|TRBJ2-1|NA|TRBV6-2/TRBV6-3
CASSEPGTGYNEQFF
TGTGCCAGCAGCGAACCGGGGACAGGGTACAATGAGCAGTTCTTC
>TRBD2|TRBJ2-3|few|TRBV10-3
CAIRRLAGGNTDTQYF
TGTGCCATCCGGAGACTAGCGGGGGGGAACACAGATACGCAGTATTTT